Many counts were recorded for the clone carrying this TCR beta chain. What it binds is not known. The J segment lost 2 bases and the V segment lost 6 bases, leaving 8 bases of the junction unmatched. In germline, CDR1 is KGHSH, CDR2 LQKENI. This CDR3 comprises 16 residues. For TCRbeta, the library was prepared with unique molecular identifiers. TCRdb analysed the PCR reads with MiXCR anew, one entry per CDR3 protein. This sample has approximately 97,000 distinct CDR3 sequences, with 6% found just once. The sample belongs to a study of T-cell reconstitution after alpha-beta-depleted transplantation in children. Study outcomes and limitations: Two months or so post-transplant, alpha-beta T cells reportedly derived from several hundred expanded graft clones. A year post-transplant, T-cell counts and diversity derived mostly from newly produced T cells.

V gene TRBV18 combines with J gene TRBJ2-1; 9 positions match TRBD2. The TCR sequence derives from a female patient aged 2 to 10 who had a stem cell transplant for Fanconi anemia, so the T cells may come from the graft donor. The source was PBMCs, mostly from graft donor cells, collected 60 days after TCRalphabeta/CD19-depleted stem cell transplant. The CDR3 sequence is CASSQKAGGAYNEQFF. CDR3 in DNA: TGTGCCAGCTCCCAAAAAGCGGGAGGCGCCTACAATGAGCAGTTCTTC.